This T cell receptor beta chain was documented in a study of blood T cell repertoires in COVID-19. Study-wide context: Some COVID-19 samples were acute and others convalescent; all came from the United States, Italy and Spain. Sources were T cells, B-cell-depleted T cells, or PBMCs; the material itself was cDNA or gDNA.

Original analysis: Amplification of reference gene primers provided the estimated nucleated cell counts. Repertoires were generated with immunoSEQ multiplex PCR, while TCRdb's copy carries only in-frame clones and drops some. V, J and clone size reflect that table, while D and trimming were determined from the DNA. The sample holds 170,000 or so clones, around 90% seen once. The CDR3 covers 14 residues. With 7 bases removed from V and 0 bases from J, the gap between germline ends came to 10 bases. Germline assignment: CDR1 MNHEY and CDR2 SVGAGI. This clone was counted only a few times. The receptor comes from a middle-aged man with active or convalescent COVID-19. The rearrangement links TRBV6-5 to TRBJ1-5; a possible D gene is TRBD1 (5 bases). Material for sequencing was peripheral blood. The CDR3 loop reads CASKGVNSNQPQHF. The CDR3, as DNA: TGTGCCAGCAAAGGGGTCAATAGCAATCAGCCCCAGCATTTT.